A single sample is the source of the 18 T cell receptor beta chains below, sequenced in a study of T-cell memory formation after mild COVID-19. TCRdb reprocessed the 5' RACE reads with MiXCR, giving one entry per CDR3 protein. The sample yields 350,000 or so distinct CDR3 sequences, roughly 13% seen once. The sequencing sample was made of PBMCs or a T cell subset sorted from them (not recorded which). These receptors were taken from a man between 18 and 29 years old who had mild COVID-19 (a few samples of this study predate the infection). Cell type and time point are not known.

The V gene is TRBV4-1, the J gene TRBJ2-3, with TRBD2 matching 12 bases. Germline V gene data show CDR1 as MGHRA and CDR2 as YSYEKL. J lost 1 base, V lost 0 bases, and 5 bases had no gene match. The CDR3 runs 18 residues. For the CDR3, the DNA is TGCGCCAGCAGCCAAGATCGACTAGCGGGGGTGCGCACAGATACGCAGTATTTT. Encoded protein: CASSQDRLAGVRTDTQYF.

The chain is built from TRBV2 and TRBJ1-5, with D unresolved. The ends were cut back, 2 bases at V and 9 bases at J, with 14 bases in the middle. The germline CDR1 and CDR2 sequences are SNHLY and FYNNEI. The CDR3 sequence is 14 residues long. CDR3 loop: CASSENVSFRPQHF. The DNA for the CDR3 is TGTGCCAGCAGTGAAAATGTGAGCTTCCGGCCCCAGCATTTT.

This clonotype came up a few times. V and J are TRBV9 and TRBJ2-7, with 9 bases matching TRBD1. Germline V gene data show CDR1 as SGDLS and CDR2 as YYNGEE. CDR3 length: 15 residues. With 0 bases clipped from V and 1 base from J, the junction kept 2 bases outside the gene matches. CDR3 loop: CASSVAGTGSYEQYF. For the CDR3, the DNA is TGTGCCAGCAGCGTAGCCGGGACAGGGTCCTACGAGCAGTACTTC.

For this clonotype: A read error is likely, as this CDR3 ends without the conserved phenylalanine or tryptophan. The CDR3 DNA reads as TGTGCCAGCAGCTTCGGGGGCAGGGACATTCAGTACGTC. Residues: CASSFGGRDIQYV. This sequence joins TRBV7-9 and TRBJ2-4; D tentatively fits TRBD1 or TRBD2 (6 bases each). This CDR3 is 13 amino acids long. CDR1 is SEHNR, CDR2 FQNEAQ, per germline (reference sequence). Deletions cut 3 bases from V and 8 bases from J, with 11 bases between.

This clonotype was seen ten or more times. The V gene is TRBV3-1, the J gene TRBJ2-7, with D tentatively TRBD1 (6 bases). Germline CDR1 reads LGHDT; CDR2 reads YNNKEL (reference sequence). The CDR3 totals 16 residues. V was trimmed by 2 bases and J by 1 base, leaving 15 bases between them. The CDR3 spells CASSQYNLRGSYEQYF. CDR3 nucleotide sequence: TGTGCCAGCAGCCAATACAATCTCAGGGGATCCTACGAGCAGTACTTC.

This clonotype came up a few times. The chain links TRBV6-5 to TRBJ1-6; no reliable D call. V was pared by 1 base and J by 4 bases, with 11 bases between. CDR3 length equals 16 residues. Germline loops: CDR1 MNHEY, CDR2 SVGAGI. This CDR3 is CASSYLSEFYNSPLHF. As DNA, the CDR3 is TGTGCCAGCAGTTACTTGTCGGAGTTTTATAATTCACCCCTCCACTTT.

This clonotype turned up a few times. The chain uses TRBV5-4 and TRBJ2-5, with 8 bases identical to TRBD1. J was trimmed by 1 base and V by 3 bases; bases with no gene match: 5. Germline V CDR1 and CDR2: SGHNT, YYREEE (reference sequence). The CDR3 consists of 15 residues. CDR3 sequence (DNA): TGTGCCAGCAGCTGGAGACAGGGGTCCCAAGAGACCCAGTACTTC. Its protein product is CASSWRQGSQETQYF.

This chain joins TRBV5-4 and TRBJ2-7; 16 bases line up with TRBD2. This CDR3 contains 15 residues. The junction had 5 bases not matched to a gene; V was cut back by 4 bases and J by 7 bases. Per the germline V gene, CDR1 is SGHNT and CDR2 is YYREEE (reference sequence). CDR3 DNA sequence: TGTGCCAGCAGCCCCGGGACTAGCGGGGGGGAAGAGCAGTACTTC. Translation: CASSPGTSGGEEQYF.

At least ten counts were recorded for this clonotype. This rearrangement joins TRBV10-3 to TRBJ2-1; D tentatively fits TRBD1 or TRBD2 (6 bases each). The CDR3 runs 13 residues. Germline assignment: CDR1 ENHRY and CDR2 SYGVKD. Trimming shortened V by 8 bases and J by 2 bases, and 10 bases separated the two germline ends. The CDR3 DNA reads TGTGCCATCTCGGGGGCCACCTACAATGAGCAGTTCTTC. Translation gives CAISGATYNEQFF.

The table lists this clonotype with a few counts. This chain connects TRBV6-5 to TRBJ2-3; no firm D call. Germline loops: CDR1 MNHEY, CDR2 SVGAGI. The CDR3 is 11 residues long. V was cut by 6 bases and J by 10 bases, with 11 bases left in between. CDR3 nucleotide sequence: TGTGCCAGCAGCCAGCCGGGTGCGCAGTATTTT. Encoded protein: CASSQPGAQYF.

This clonotype was detected only a few times. The rearrangement joins TRBV5-4 to TRBJ2-3; D gene uncertain. Germline V CDR1 and CDR2: SGHNT, YYREEE (reference sequence). The CDR3 has 14 amino acids. The germline V and J ends were trimmed by 5 bases and 0 bases, with 10 bases remaining between them. The CDR3, as DNA: TGTGCCAGCAGTCATGGCCAGAGCACAGATACGCAGTATTTT. Residues: CASSHGQSTDTQYF.

The rearrangement links TRBV15 to TRBJ2-2; 7 bases map to TRBD1. Looked up from germline, CDR1 is LNHNV and CDR2 is YYDKDF (reference sequence). The CDR3 is 17 residues long. Trimming took 1 base from V and 5 from J; bases not matched to a gene: 10. CDR3 sequence: CATSRVLYRGRTGELFF. CDR3 coding DNA: TGTGCCACCAGCAGAGTGCTGTACAGGGGTCGGACCGGGGAGCTGTTTTTT.

In its sample, this clonotype was seen a few times. V is TRBV6-5 and J is TRBJ1-4, with unresolved D. V shed 4 bases and J shed 7 bases, with 10 bases lying between them. The CDR3 is made up of 13 amino acids. Germline V gene data show CDR1 as MNHEY and CDR2 as SVGAGI. The CDR3: CASSSRKGEKLFF. The DNA of the CDR3 is TGTGCCAGCAGTTCCAGGAAGGGTGAAAAACTGTTTTTT.

This clonotype was seen many times. This sequence joins TRBV12-3 or TRBV12-4 and TRBJ2-3, with D possibly being TRBD1 (6 bases). The CDR3 is 13 amino acids. Trimming removed 5 bases from V and 3 bases from J, with 9 bases in between. This CDR3 is CASSAGQTDTQYF. CDR3 nucleotide sequence: TGTGCCAGCAGTGCCGGACAGACAGATACGCAGTATTTT.

The genes are TRBV20-1 and TRBJ2-7, with D uncertain. The CDR3 totals 13 residues. The germline gives CDR1 DFQATT, CDR2 SNEGSKA (reference sequence). The CDR3 DNA reads as TGCAGTGCTAGCGTGTCGAACTCCTACGATCAGTACGTC. Amino acid sequence: CSASVSNSYDQYV.

The table lists this clonotype with a few counts. This chain joins TRBV27 and TRBJ1-1, with TRBD1 matching over 9 bases. Germline loops: CDR1 MNHEY, CDR2 SMNVEV (reference sequence). The trim removed 3 bases at V and 8 bases at J, leaving 4 bases unmatched. This CDR3 comprises 13 residues. Written as DNA, the CDR3 is TGTGCCAGCAGTTTGTACAGGGGGCTCGAAGCTTTCTTT. Residues: CASSLYRGLEAFF.

The table lists this clonotype with a few counts. The genes are TRBV5-6 and TRBJ2-2; D unclear. V lost 9 bases and J 7 bases, leaving 13 bases between the germline ends. Germline V lookup: CDR1 SGHDT, CDR2 YYEEEE. The CDR3 spans 12 residues. The CDR3 DNA reads as TGTGCCACTAGGGCGTATTACGGGGAGCTGTTTTTT. Translated, it gives CATRAYYGELFF.

This clonotype was counted many times. The rearrangement uses TRBV5-1 and TRBJ2-7, with D possibly TRBD1 on 6 matching bases. Trimming shortened V by 1 base and J by 3 bases, and 8 bases separated the two germline ends. The CDR3 has 13 residues. Germline CDR1 reads SGHRS; CDR2 reads YFSETQ. CDR3 protein: CASSLRDNYEQYF. The CDR3 coding sequence is TGCGCCAGCAGCTTGAGGGACAACTACGAGCAGTACTTC.